This is a list of T cell receptor beta chains from one sample in a study of blood T cells in healthy people across ages. TCRdb ran MiXCR on the 5' RACE reads and lists one entry per CDR3 protein. The data contain some 1.6 million distinct CDR3 sequences, about 31% of them singletons. The sequenced sample consisted of blood. These receptors were collected from a woman under 40 in good health. CDR3s include the opening cysteine and the closing phenylalanine or tryptophan. Each record gives: D gene, V gene, clone size, J gene, CDR3 DNA, CDR3 protein. A D gene is named only where the DNA matches it firmly. Size is stated for part of the rows, as once, few or many counts, or as a class when the clone is expanded.

>TRBD2|TRBV7-6|.|TRBJ2-1
TGTGCCAGCAGCTTACTACCCGGACGGGGGAGAGGGATTACCGGGACTAGCGTGTACAATGAGCAGTTCTTC
CASSLLPGRGRGITGTSVYNEQFF
>.|TRBV7-8|.|TRBJ2-1
TGTGCCAGCAGCTTAGGCTCCAGCACCTACAATGAGCAGTTCTTC
CASSLGSSTYNEQFF
>TRBD1|TRBV6-6|many|TRBJ1-5
TGTGCCAGCAGTGGACAGGGAGGCAATCAGCCCCAGCATTTT
CASSGQGGNQPQHF
>.|TRBV27|few|TRBJ2-1
TGTGCCGAGGGCAGCTACGATGAGCAGTTCTTC
CAEGSYDEQFF
>.|TRBV29-1|many|TRBJ2-4
TGCAGCGTTGGGGACCCGGGGGCCAAAAACATTCAGTACTTC
CSVGDPGAKNIQYF
>TRBD2|TRBV7-2|.|TRBJ2-5
TGTGCCAACAGCCTAGGACTAGCGGGAGGTAAAGAGACCCAGTACTTC
CANSLGLAGGKETQYF
>TRBD2|TRBV29-1|.|TRBJ2-1
TGCAGCGTTCTAGGACTAGCGGGAGGCCTTCCCCGGGATCGGCGCTACAATGAGCAGTTCTTC
CSVLGLAGGLPRDRRYNEQFF
>.|TRBV5-1|.|TRBJ1-4
TGCGCCAGCAGCACGGACAGTGAAAAACTGTTTTTT
CASSTDSEKLFF
>.|TRBV10-3|few|TRBJ1-1
TGTGCCATCAGTGAGTCAGGGAACATGAACACTGAAGCTTTCTTT
CAISESGNMNTEAFF
>TRBD2|TRBV7-2|.|TRBJ2-1
TGTGCCAGCAGCTTGGGACTAGCGGCGACCCTCTACAATGAGCAGTTCTTC
CASSLGLAATLYNEQFF
>TRBD2|TRBV20-1|.|TRBJ2-7
TGCAGTGCTAGAACACTAGCGGGAGTTCCCCACGAGCAGTACTTC
CSARTLAGVPHEQYF
>TRBD1|TRBV20-1|few|TRBJ2-5
TGCAGTGCTAGGGGTACAGGGGGGTTCCAAGAGACCCAGTACTTC
CSARGTGGFQETQYF
>.|TRBV21-1|.|TRBJ1-1
TGTGCCAGCAGCAAAGTTTTCAAGTTTCCTCCACTGAACACTGAAGCTTTCTTT
CASSKVFKFPPLNTEAFF
>.|TRBV28|few|TRBJ2-7
TGTGCCAGCAGTTTAGTTTCGGGGAGTTGGTTGGAGACAGAAGCCTACGAGCAGTACTTC
CASSLVSGSWLETEAYEQYF
>.|TRBV4-1|many|TRBJ2-5
TGCGCCAGCAGCCGCGCGGCTCCAGAGACCCAGTACTTC
CASSRAAPETQYF
>.|TRBV6-2/TRBV6-3|few|TRBJ2-1
TGTGCCAGCACCAGGATGGACCTAAAACACCGTGAGCAGTTCTTC
CASTRMDLKHREQFF
>TRBD2|TRBV3-1|.|TRBJ2-3
TGTGCCAGCACCCGGACTAGCGGGACCACAGATACGCAGTATTTT
CASTRTSGTTDTQYF
>TRBD1|TRBV24-1|few|TRBJ1-2
TGTGCCACCAGTGATTACAGGGGCGGCTACACCTTC
CATSDYRGGYTF
>TRBD1|TRBV4-1|.|TRBJ1-2
TGCGCCAGCAGCCAGCCCGGACAGGGTCGGTATGGCTACACCTTC
CASSQPGQGRYGYTF
>TRBD2|TRBV7-9|many|TRBJ2-5
TGTGCCAGCAGCCTGGGACTAGCGGATCAAGAGACCCAGTACTTC
CASSLGLADQETQYF
>.|TRBV20-1|.|TRBJ1-6
TGCAGTGCTAGCACCAGGGTGAATCCACCCCTCCACTTT
CSASTRVNPPLHF
>TRBD1|TRBV29-1|.|TRBJ2-1
TGCAGCGTTGACACCAAACCCGGGACAGGGGGTTACAATGAGCAGTTCTTC
CSVDTKPGTGGYNEQFF
>.|TRBV13|.|TRBJ2-1
TGTGCCAGCAGCCTATGGGGCGGGGTCTTAAACAATGAGCAGTTCTTC
CASSLWGGVLNNEQFF
>.|TRBV20-1|few|TRBJ2-7
TGCAGTGCTAGAGTTGCCGTCGAGCAGTACTTC
CSARVAVEQYF
>.|TRBV7-2|.|TRBJ2-3
TGTGCCAGCAGCTCCGTGGGTACACCCATTTCGGATACGCAGTATTTT
CASSSVGTPISDTQYF
>TRBD2|TRBV5-1|.|TRBJ2-1
TGCGCCAGCAGCTTGGATCCAGCGGGGGGCAATGAGCAGTTCTTC
CASSLDPAGGNEQFF
>.|TRBV3-1|few|TRBJ2-1
TGTGCCAGCAGCCAAGAGGATGAGCAGTTCTTC
CASSQEDEQFF
>.|TRBV13|.|TRBJ2-1
TGTGCCAGCAGCTTAAGGGGTCACTCCTACAATGAGCAGTTCTTC
CASSLRGHSYNEQFF
>.|TRBV27|few|TRBJ2-1
TGTGCCAGCAGTCGCCCCTGGACACCGGACTACAATGAGCAGTTCTTC
CASSRPWTPDYNEQFF
>.|TRBV11-2|few|TRBJ1-2
TGTGTCAGCAGCTTAGGCGGGGATGGTTACACCTTC
CVSSLGGDGYTF
>TRBD2|TRBV3-1|few|TRBJ2-7
TGTGCCAGCAGCCAAGGACTAGCGGGGGGACTCGGGGCCCAGTACTTC
CASSQGLAGGLGAQYF
>.|TRBV20-1|few|TRBJ1-4
TGCAGTGCTTCGCGTTTTGACGAAAAACTGTTTTTT
CSASRFDEKLFF